This paragraph reports one T cell receptor beta chain. This sample was included in a study of blood T cell repertoires in COVID-19. In the original analysis: Nucleated cell counts were estimated from reference gene primer amplification. Repertoires were generated with immunoSEQ multiplex PCR, while TCRdb's copy carries only in-frame clones and drops some. V and J calls plus clone size are reproduced from that table; the DNA served to infer D and trimming. The sample lists approximately 10,000 clones, about 88% occurring once. Sequences were obtained from peripheral blood. This receptor was identified in a woman between 55 and 75 years old with active COVID-19.

For the CDR3, the DNA is TGTGCCAGCAGCCCCGGGACAGGGAGAGGCTATGGCTACACCTTC. Translation gives CASSPGTGRGYGYTF. The chain recombines TRBV3-1 (or the pseudogene TRBV3-2) with TRBJ1-2, with 9 bases fitting TRBD1. This CDR3 comprises 15 residues. Looked up from germline, CDR1 is LGHDT and CDR2 is YNNKEL (reference sequence). V lost 4 bases and J lost 4; bases outside the gene matches: 7.